The rows below give T cell receptor beta chains drawn from one sample of a study of shared clonotypes between healthy human individuals. The repertoire was sequenced with immunoSEQ multiplex PCR; TCRdb's copy has only in-frame clones and lacks some. The profile shows approximately 600,000 clones, approximately 95% of them singletons. The source material was naive CD8+ T cells sorted from blood. These receptors were taken from a woman aged 25 to 39 in good health. The CDR3 runs from the conserved cysteine through the conserved F or W. A D gene is named only where the DNA matches it firmly. Clone size is shown for a subset of rows, as once, few, many or a class of expanded clone.

size: -; V: TRBV5-5; J: TRBJ2-7; D: TRBD2; DNA: TGTGCCAGCAGTATCTCCCTCACCGGGACTAGCGGGAGGTACGAGCAGTACTTC; CDR3: CASSISLTGTSGRYEQYF
size: -; V: TRBV29-1; J: TRBJ2-3; D: TRBD2; DNA: TGCAGCGTTGACCCCACTAGCGCCGGCACAGATACGCAGTATTTT; CDR3: CSVDPTSAGTDTQYF
size: -; V: TRBV19; J: TRBJ2-7; D: TRBD1; DNA: TGTGCCAGTAGTGTCGGACAGGGGGCCGCCTACGAGCAGTACTTC; CDR3: CASSVGQGAAYEQYF
size: once; V: TRBV28; J: TRBJ2-7; D: TRBD2; DNA: TGTGCCAGCGGCCTAGCGGGTAGGGACGAGCAGTACTTC; CDR3: CASGLAGRDEQYF
size: -; V: TRBV9; J: TRBJ2-7; D: TRBD2; DNA: TGTGCCAGCAGCTTCCATGGGCGGGAGAACGAGCAGTACTTC; CDR3: CASSFHGRENEQYF
size: -; V: TRBV28; J: TRBJ1-5; D: -; DNA: TGTGCCAGCAGTCCCTTCCGGACGGATAGCAATCAGCCCCAGCATTTT; CDR3: CASSPFRTDSNQPQHF
size: -; V: TRBV28; J: TRBJ2-1; D: -; DNA: TGTGCCAGCAGTATATGGAGCTACAATGAGCAGTTCTTC; CDR3: CASSIWSYNEQFF
size: -; V: TRBV9; J: TRBJ1-1; D: -; DNA: TGTGCCAGCAGCGTAGAGGTCGCCCGGAGCGCTGAAGCTTTCTTT; CDR3: CASSVEVARSAEAFF
size: -; V: TRBV11-2; J: TRBJ2-7; D: -; DNA: TGTGCCAGCAGCTTAGGGCGTGGGGCCTACGAGCAGTACTTC; CDR3: CASSLGRGAYEQYF
size: -; V: TRBV7-8; J: TRBJ2-1; D: -; DNA: TGTGCCAGCAGCAGCGACGGTTACAATGAGCAGTTCTTC; CDR3: CASSSDGYNEQFF
size: -; V: TRBV21-1; J: TRBJ2-1; D: -; DNA: TGTGCCAGCAGCCGGAGAGGGACGGTCGAGCAGTTCTTC; CDR3: CASSRRGTVEQFF
size: -; V: TRBV7-9; J: TRBJ2-2; D: -; DNA: TGTGCCAGCAGCTTAGGCTCGAGCACCGGGGAGCTGTTTTTT; CDR3: CASSLGSSTGELFF
size: -; V: TRBV7-3; J: TRBJ2-1; D: -; DNA: TGTGCCAGCAGCCCCACGGGGGGCGGGAGCAATGAGCAGTTCTTC; CDR3: CASSPTGGGSNEQFF
size: -; V: TRBV6-5; J: TRBJ2-5; D: TRBD2; DNA: TGTGCCAGCAGTTACTCTTCTAGCGGGAGTGACGAGACCCAGTACTTC; CDR3: CASSYSSSGSDETQYF
size: -; V: TRBV19; J: TRBJ2-1; D: TRBD2; DNA: TGTGCCAGTAGTATACTAGCGGGAGGGTCCTACAATGAGCAGTTCTTC; CDR3: CASSILAGGSYNEQFF
size: -; V: TRBV27; J: TRBJ1-4; D: -; DNA: TGTGCCAGCAGTTTCGGGGGGGGGAAACTGTTTTTT; CDR3: CASSFGGGKLFF
size: -; V: TRBV18; J: TRBJ2-3; D: TRBD2; DNA: TGTGCCAGCTCACCGGCCACTAGCGGACTTCCGGATACGCAGTATTTT; CDR3: CASSPATSGLPDTQYF
size: -; V: TRBV9; J: TRBJ2-1; D: -; DNA: TGTGCCAGCAGCCCCTTGGGGCGAAGCTCCTACAATGAGCAGTTCTTC; CDR3: CASSPLGRSSYNEQFF
size: -; V: TRBV9; J: TRBJ2-2; D: -; DNA: TGTGCCAGCAGCTCCTATTCCGGGACCGCCAAAGAGCTGTTTTTT; CDR3: CASSSYSGTAKELFF
size: -; V: TRBV5-6; J: TRBJ1-1; D: -; DNA: TGTGCCAGCAGCTTGGGCGGTGAAGCTTTCTTT; CDR3: CASSLGGEAFF
size: -; V: TRBV4-2; J: TRBJ1-2; D: -; DNA: TGTGCCAGCAGCCAAGATGCGACCGAAGAACTCTATGGCTACACCTTC; CDR3: CASSQDATEELYGYTF
size: -; V: TRBV7-3; J: TRBJ2-1; D: TRBD2; DNA: TGTGCCAGCAGTACTACCGGGACTAGCGGGCCACGGGTCTTC; CDR3: CASSTTGTSGPRVF
size: once; V: TRBV11-2; J: TRBJ2-7; D: -; DNA: TGTGCCAGCAGCTTGGGGGCCGCCGAGCAGTACTTC; CDR3: CASSLGAAEQYF
size: -; V: TRBV28; J: TRBJ2-7; D: -; DNA: TGTGCCAGCAGTTTATCCCTGGGCGGCTACGAGCAGTACTTC; CDR3: CASSLSLGGYEQYF
size: -; V: TRBV4-1; J: TRBJ2-1; D: TRBD2; DNA: TGCGCCAGCAGCCAAGATCCAAGGGGAGGGCCCAATGAGCAGTTCTTC; CDR3: CASSQDPRGGPNEQFF
size: -; V: TRBV5-4; J: TRBJ1-1; D: TRBD1; DNA: TGTGCCAGCGGTATGGACAGGGTTAACACTGAAGCTTTCTTT; CDR3: CASGMDRVNTEAFF
size: -; V: TRBV28; J: TRBJ2-1; D: -; DNA: TGTGCCAGCAGTTTTAGAGCGGCCTCCTACAATGAGCAGTTCTTC; CDR3: CASSFRAASYNEQFF
size: -; V: TRBV27; J: TRBJ2-1; D: TRBD2; DNA: TGTGCCAGCAGTTTAATAGCACTAGCGGGGGCGGGGAATGAGCAGTTCTTC; CDR3: CASSLIALAGAGNEQFF
size: -; V: TRBV27; J: TRBJ2-1; D: -; DNA: TGTGCCAGCAGTCCAGGGACCCGCTCCTACAATGAGCAGTTCTTC; CDR3: CASSPGTRSYNEQFF
size: -; V: TRBV19; J: TRBJ2-3; D: -; DNA: TGTGCCAGTAATCTAGCCGAGGGAGATACGCAGTATTTT; CDR3: CASNLAEGDTQYF
size: -; V: TRBV5-1; J: TRBJ1-2; D: TRBD1; DNA: TGCGCCAGCAGCTTCGGACAGGGCGACCCTTATGGCTACACCTTC; CDR3: CASSFGQGDPYGYTF
size: -; V: TRBV29-1; J: TRBJ2-7; D: TRBD1; DNA: TGCAGCGTCGCGGACAGGATGTACGAGCAGTACTTC; CDR3: CSVADRMYEQYF
size: -; V: TRBV9; J: TRBJ2-7; D: TRBD2; DNA: TGTGCCAGCAGCGTAGGGCTAGCGGAGGCCTACGAGCAGTACTTC; CDR3: CASSVGLAEAYEQYF
size: -; V: TRBV5-8; J: TRBJ1-1; D: -; DNA: TGTGCCAGCAGCAAACAGGGTGGCACTGAAGCTTTCTTT; CDR3: CASSKQGGTEAFF
size: -; V: TRBV19; J: TRBJ2-5; D: TRBD1; DNA: TGTGCCAGTAGTAACAGGGGGAAGGAGACCCAGTACTTC; CDR3: CASSNRGKETQYF
size: -; V: TRBV13; J: TRBJ2-7; D: -; DNA: TGTGCCAGCAGCTTACGGGCGGAGAGCTCCTACGAGCAGTACTTC; CDR3: CASSLRAESSYEQYF
size: -; V: TRBV5-1; J: TRBJ1-1; D: -; DNA: TGCGCCAGCAGCCCGGGACGGTCGAACACTGAAGCTTTCTTT; CDR3: CASSPGRSNTEAFF
size: once; V: TRBV19; J: TRBJ2-7; D: -; DNA: TGTGCCAGTAGTATGGCCGCAGGATCCTACGAGCAGTACTTC; CDR3: CASSMAAGSYEQYF
size: -; V: TRBV29-1; J: TRBJ2-7; D: TRBD1; DNA: TGCAGCGTTGTGGCAGGGGGTACTTACGAGCAGTACTTC; CDR3: CSVVAGGTYEQYF
size: -; V: TRBV30; J: TRBJ2-3; D: -; DNA: TGTGCCTGGGACACGGGGGGCACAGATACGCAGTATTTT; CDR3: CAWDTGGTDTQYF
size: -; V: TRBV5-4; J: TRBJ2-7; D: TRBD1; DNA: TGTGCCAGCAGCTGGGACAGGGGAGCGTACGAGCAGTACTTC; CDR3: CASSWDRGAYEQYF
size: -; V: TRBV2; J: TRBJ2-7; D: TRBD1; DNA: TGTGCCAGCAGGGAGACAGGGAACGAGCAGTACTTC; CDR3: CASRETGNEQYF
size: -; V: TRBV28; J: TRBJ2-3; D: TRBD1; DNA: TGTGCCAGCAGCGGACAGGGACTCACAGATACGCAGTATTTT; CDR3: CASSGQGLTDTQYF
size: -; V: TRBV19; J: TRBJ1-2; D: -; DNA: TGTGCCAGTACACCCCAGGGAGGCTATGGCTACACCTTC; CDR3: CASTPQGGYGYTF
size: -; V: TRBV15; J: TRBJ2-6; D: TRBD1; DNA: TGTGCCACCACCCCCGACAGGGGAGGGGCCAACGTCCTGACTTTC; CDR3: CATTPDRGGANVLTF
size: -; V: TRBV6-6; J: TRBJ2-1; D: -; DNA: TGTGCCAGCAGTTACGGGGCGGAGGAGTTCTTC; CDR3: CASSYGAEEFF
size: -; V: TRBV6-4; J: TRBJ2-5; D: -; DNA: TGTGCCAGCAGGGCCGGACAGGAGGGCAAGACCCAGTACTTC; CDR3: CASRAGQEGKTQYF